This T cell receptor beta chain came from a study of blood T cell repertoires in COVID-19. Study background: Sites in the United States, Italy and Spain provided acute and convalescent COVID-19 samples. T cells, B-cell-depleted T cells, or PBMCs supplied cDNA or gDNA.

In the original workflow: Counts of nucleated cells, estimated from reference gene primer amplification, were obtained. Sequenced by immunoSEQ multiplex PCR; TCRdb stores in-frame clones only, minus some. That table is the source of V, J and clone size, and D and trimming were worked out from the DNA. The table shows nearly 200,000 clones, with around nine tenths occurring only once. CDR1 is SGHRS, CDR2 YFSETQ, per germline. Trimming removed 2 bases from V and 2 bases from J; junction bases left unmatched: 7. This CDR3 comprises 16 residues. The sequencing input was peripheral blood. This TCR derives from a woman in her 40s who had recovered from COVID-19. This chain uses TRBV5-1 with TRBJ2-7; TRBD2 aligns across 10 bases. CDR3 DNA sequence: TGCGCCAGCAGCTTTCAAGCGGGAGGGCTCGCCTACGAGCAGTACTTC. As protein: CASSFQAGGLAYEQYF.